This T cell receptor beta chain originates from a study of blood T cell repertoires in COVID-19. Across the study: Some COVID-19 samples were acute and others convalescent; all came from the United States, Italy and Spain. PBMCs, B-cell-depleted T cells, or T cells provided the cDNA or gDNA that made up the material.

In the authors' methods: By means of reference gene primer amplification, nucleated cell counts were estimated. Data came from immunoSEQ multiplex PCR; TCRdb stores just in-frame clones and leaves some out. For V, J and clone size, that table is used; D and trimming come from the DNA. This sample carries 350,000 to 450,000 clones, around nine tenths of them seen once, and the ten largest clones take 2.5% to 3.5%. The source of this sequence is a human donor in a cohort sampled during active COVID-19. The sample consisted of peripheral blood.

The CDR3 spells CASSPTGSYEQYF. CDR3 in DNA: TGTGCCAGCAGTCCCACGGGGTCCTACGAGCAGTACTTC. The chain joins TRBV27 to TRBJ2-7, with D maybe TRBD2 (5 bases). Germline-derived CDR1 and CDR2 are MNHEY and SMNVEV (reference sequence). Trimming removed 5 bases from V and 1 base from J, with 9 bases in between. The CDR3 length is 13 residues.